This T cell receptor beta chain was captured by sequencing in a study of T cells in Graves' hyperthyroidism and ophthalmopathy. Study conclusions and caveats: A median about 7 months before onset, the model predicted ophthalmopathy. A 13 V-J model separated ophthalmopathy from stable hyperthyroidism.

This clonotype was recorded at least ten times. Antigen unknown. Ophthalmopathy patients had moderate-to-severe active disease, CAS ≥3, NOSPECS ≥4, and disease duration under 3 months. From more than 9 ml of fresh peripheral blood, PBMCs were isolated. This CDR3 has 14 amino acids. The ends lost 1 base at V and 2 bases at J; junction bases unmatched: 2. Germline loops: CDR1 LGHDT, CDR2 YNNKEL (reference sequence). RNA transcripts yielded amplified TCR beta CDR3 regions. When the TCR CDR3 underwent first-round RT-PCR, the HTBI primer set was used. Each CDR3 protein gets one entry after TCRdb re-called the multiplex PCR reads with MiXCR. The sample yields more than 300,000 distinct CDR3 sequences, about 18% seen once.

J is TRBJ2-7 and V is TRBV3-1, with 7 bases that match TRBD2. The sequence was collected from a man aged 18 to 30 with Graves' ophthalmopathy. Sequencing used blood. In DNA, the CDR3 is TGTGCCAGCAGCCAAGGGAGCGGGGCCTACGAGCAGTACTTC. Amino acids: CASSQGSGAYEQYF.